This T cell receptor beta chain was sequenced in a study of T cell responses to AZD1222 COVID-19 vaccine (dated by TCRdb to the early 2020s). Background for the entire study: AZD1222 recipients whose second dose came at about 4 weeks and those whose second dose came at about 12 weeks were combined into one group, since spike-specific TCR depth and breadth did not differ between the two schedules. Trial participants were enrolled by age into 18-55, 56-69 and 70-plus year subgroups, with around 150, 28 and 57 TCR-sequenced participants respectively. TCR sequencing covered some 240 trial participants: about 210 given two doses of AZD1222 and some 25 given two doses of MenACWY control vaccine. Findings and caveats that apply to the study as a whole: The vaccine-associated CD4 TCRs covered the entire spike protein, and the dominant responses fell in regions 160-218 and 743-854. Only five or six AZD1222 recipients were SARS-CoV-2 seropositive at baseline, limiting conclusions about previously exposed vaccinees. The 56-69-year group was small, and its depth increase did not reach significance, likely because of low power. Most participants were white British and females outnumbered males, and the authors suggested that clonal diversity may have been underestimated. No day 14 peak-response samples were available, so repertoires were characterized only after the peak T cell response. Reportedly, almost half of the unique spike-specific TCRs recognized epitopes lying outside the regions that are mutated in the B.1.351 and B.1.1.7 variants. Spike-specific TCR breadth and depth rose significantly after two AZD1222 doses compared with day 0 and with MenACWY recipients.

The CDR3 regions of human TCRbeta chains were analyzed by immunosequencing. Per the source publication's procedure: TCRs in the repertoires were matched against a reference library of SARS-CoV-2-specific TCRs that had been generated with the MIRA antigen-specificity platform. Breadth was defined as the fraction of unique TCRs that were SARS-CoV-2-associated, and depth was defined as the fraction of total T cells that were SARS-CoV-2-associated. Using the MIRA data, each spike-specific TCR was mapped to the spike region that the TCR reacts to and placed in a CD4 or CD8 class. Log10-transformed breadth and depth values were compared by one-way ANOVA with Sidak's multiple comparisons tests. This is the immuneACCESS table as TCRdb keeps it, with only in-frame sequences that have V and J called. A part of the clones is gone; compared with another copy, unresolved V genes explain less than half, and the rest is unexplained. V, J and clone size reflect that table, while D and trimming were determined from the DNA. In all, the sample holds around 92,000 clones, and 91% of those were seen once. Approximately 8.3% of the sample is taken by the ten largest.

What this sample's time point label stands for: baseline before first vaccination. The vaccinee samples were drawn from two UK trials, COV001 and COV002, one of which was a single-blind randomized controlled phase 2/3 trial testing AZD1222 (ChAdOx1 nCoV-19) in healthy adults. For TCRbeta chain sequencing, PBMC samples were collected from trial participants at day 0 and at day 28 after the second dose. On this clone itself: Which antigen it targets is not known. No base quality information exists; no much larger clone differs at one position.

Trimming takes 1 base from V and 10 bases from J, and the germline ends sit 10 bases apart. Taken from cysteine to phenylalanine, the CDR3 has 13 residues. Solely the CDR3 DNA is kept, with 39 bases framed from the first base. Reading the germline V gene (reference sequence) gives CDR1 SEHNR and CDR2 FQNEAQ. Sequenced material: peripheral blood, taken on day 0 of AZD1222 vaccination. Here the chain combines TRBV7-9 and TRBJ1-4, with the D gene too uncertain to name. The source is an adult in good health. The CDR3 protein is CASSLDLVRKLFF. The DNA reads TGTGCCAGCAGCTTAGATCTGGTGAGAAAACTGTTTTTT.